Each of the 8 T cell receptor beta chains below was sequenced from the same sample in a study of shared clonotypes between healthy human individuals. Only in-frame clones appear in the TCRdb table, and some are missing; sequencing was by immunoSEQ multiplex PCR. The sample lists about 2.3 million clones; 90% to 95% were seen once. Sequenced: naive CD4+ T cells from PBMCs. The subset: CD45RA+ positively selected. The receptors here all came from a man aged 18 to 30 in good health. Some clones in this sample may be carry-over from other donors' samples.

The V call is TRBV4-3, the J call TRBJ2-1; 11 bases line up with TRBD2. The CDR3 runs to 18 residues. Germline loops: CDR1 LGHNA, CDR2 YSLEER. V trimming: 1 base; J trimming: 8 bases; junction bases outside the gene matches: 13. CDR3 region: CASSQGRPGTSGPHEQFF. CDR3 DNA sequence: TGCGCCAGCAGCCAAGGAAGGCCCGGGACTAGCGGCCCCCATGAGCAGTTCTTC.

V is TRBV18 and J is TRBJ1-1; D not resolved. V dropped 0 bases and J dropped 5 bases, with 7 bases sitting between them. This CDR3 contains 13 residues. CDR1 and CDR2 from the germline V gene are KGHSH and LQKENI. The CDR3 nucleotides read TGTGCCAGCTCACCACCTGCGGGTACTGAAGCTTTCTTT. Protein product: CASSPPAGTEAFF.

This chain uses TRBV5-6 with TRBJ2-4, with 9 bases identical to TRBD2. Looked up from germline, CDR1 is SGHDT and CDR2 is YYEEEE. This CDR3 region has 17 residues. Trimming took 4 bases from V and 3 from J; bases not matched to a gene: 11. The CDR3 bases are TGTGCCAGCAGCCCTTGGGGGTTAGCGGGAGTCAAAAACATTCAGTACTTC. As protein: CASSPWGLAGVKNIQYF.

This clone was picked up one time. V is TRBV5-1 and J is TRBJ2-2, with TRBD2 matching 12 bases. V shed 4 bases, J shed 7 bases, and the junction held 5 bases outside the gene matches. Germline V gives CDR1 SGHRS, CDR2 YFSETQ. CDR3 length: 15 residues. The CDR3 reads CASSGLAGYDGELFF. In DNA, the CDR3 is TGCGCCAGCAGCGGACTAGCGGGATACGACGGGGAGCTGTTTTTT.

The genes are TRBV9 and TRBJ1-3; maybe TRBD1 (6 bases). Trimming took 1 base from V and 4 from J, leaving 12 bases between them. CDR3 length equals 15 residues. The germline gives CDR1 SGDLS, CDR2 YYNGEE. The CDR3 coding sequence is TGTGCCAGCAGCGTAAGGGGGGGCGCAGGAAACACCATATATTTT. Translating it yields CASSVRGGAGNTIYF.

The chain employs TRBV5-1 and TRBJ2-1; 8 bases map to TRBD1. After removal of 1 base from V and 8 bases from J, the junction contained 11 bases not matched to a gene. Germline CDR1 SGHRS, CDR2 YFSETQ. This CDR3 is built from 16 residues. CDR3 amino acids: CASSLQGQGALDEQFF. The DNA of the CDR3 is TGCGCCAGCAGCTTGCAGGGCCAGGGGGCCTTGGATGAGCAGTTCTTC. Full variable domain (missing parts from reference TRBV5-1 and TRBJ2-1): KAGVTQTPRYLIKTRGQQVTLSCSPISGHRSVSWYQQTPGQGLQFLFEYFSETQRNKGNFPGRFSGRQFSNSRSEMNVSTLELGDSALYLCASSLQGQGALDEQFFGPGTRLTVL.

This chain connects TRBV7-2 to TRBJ2-3, with 8 bases lining up with TRBD2. Germline CDR1 reads SGHTA; CDR2 reads FQGNSA. There are 16 residues in the CDR3. Trimming at V came to 5 bases and at J to 5 bases, leaving 12 bases not matched to a gene. The DNA of the CDR3 is TGTGCCAGCAGCCCCCTTGGCGGGAGGTCGGTAGATACGCAGTATTTT. Residues: CASSPLGGRSVDTQYF.

The chain couples TRBV30 to TRBJ2-4, with no clear D. The CDR3 contains 14 residues. In germline, CDR1 is GTSNPN, CDR2 SVGIG (reference sequence). Trimming took 2 bases from V and 7 from J, leaving 15 bases between them. The CDR3 region is CAWSRQIGTNIQYF. CDR3 nucleotide sequence: TGTGCCTGGAGTCGTCAGATCGGAACGAACATTCAGTACTTC.